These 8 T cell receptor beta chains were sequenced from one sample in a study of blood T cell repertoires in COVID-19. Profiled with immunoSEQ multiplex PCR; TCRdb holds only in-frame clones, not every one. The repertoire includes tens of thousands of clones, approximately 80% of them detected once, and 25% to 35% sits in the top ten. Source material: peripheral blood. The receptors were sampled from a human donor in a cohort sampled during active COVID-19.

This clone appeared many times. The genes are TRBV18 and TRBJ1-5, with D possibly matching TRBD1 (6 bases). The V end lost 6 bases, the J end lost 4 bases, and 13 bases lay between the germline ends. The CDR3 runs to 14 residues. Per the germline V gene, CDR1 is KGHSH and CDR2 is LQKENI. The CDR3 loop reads CASSASTGNQPQHF. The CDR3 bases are TGTGCCAGCTCGGCAAGCACAGGGAATCAGCCCCAGCATTTT.

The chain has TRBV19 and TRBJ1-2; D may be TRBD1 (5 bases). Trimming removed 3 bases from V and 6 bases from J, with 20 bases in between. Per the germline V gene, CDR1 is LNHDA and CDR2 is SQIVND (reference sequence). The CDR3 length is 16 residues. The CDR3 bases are TGTGCCAGTAGTATTCGGACACTGGGTTATAATCATGGCTACACCTTC. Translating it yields CASSIRTLGYNHGYTF.

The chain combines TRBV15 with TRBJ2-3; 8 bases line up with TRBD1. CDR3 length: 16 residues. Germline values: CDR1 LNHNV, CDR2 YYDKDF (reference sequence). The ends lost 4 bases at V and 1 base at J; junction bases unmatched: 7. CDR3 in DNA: TGTGCCACCAGCAAAGGACAGGGAGGAGGCACAGATACGCAGTATTTT. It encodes CATSKGQGGGTDTQYF.

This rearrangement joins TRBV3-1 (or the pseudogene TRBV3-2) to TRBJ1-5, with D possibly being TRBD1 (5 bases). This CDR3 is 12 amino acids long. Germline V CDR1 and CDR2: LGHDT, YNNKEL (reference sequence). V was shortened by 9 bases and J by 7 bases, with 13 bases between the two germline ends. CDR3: CASNQGGQPQHF. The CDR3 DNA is TGTGCCAGTAACCAGGGAGGGCAGCCCCAGCATTTT.

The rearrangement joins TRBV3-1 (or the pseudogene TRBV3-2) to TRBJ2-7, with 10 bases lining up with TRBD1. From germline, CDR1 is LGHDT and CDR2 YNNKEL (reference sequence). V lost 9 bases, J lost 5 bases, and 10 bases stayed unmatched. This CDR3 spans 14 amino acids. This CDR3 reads CASTRQGAGHEQYF. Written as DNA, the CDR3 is TGTGCCAGTACGAGACAGGGGGCGGGCCACGAGCAGTACTTC.

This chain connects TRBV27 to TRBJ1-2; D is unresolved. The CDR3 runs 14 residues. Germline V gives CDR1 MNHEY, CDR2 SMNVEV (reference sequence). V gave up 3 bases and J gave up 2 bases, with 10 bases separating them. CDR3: CASSFVKENYGYTF. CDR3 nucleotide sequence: TGTGCCAGCAGTTTCGTAAAAGAGAACTATGGCTACACCTTC.

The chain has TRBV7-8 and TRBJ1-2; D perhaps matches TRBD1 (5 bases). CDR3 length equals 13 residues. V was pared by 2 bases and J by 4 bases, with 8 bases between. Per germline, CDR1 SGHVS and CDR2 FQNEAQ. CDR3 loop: CASSLSGSYGYTF. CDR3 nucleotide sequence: TGTGCCAGCAGCTTATCAGGGTCCTATGGCTACACCTTC.

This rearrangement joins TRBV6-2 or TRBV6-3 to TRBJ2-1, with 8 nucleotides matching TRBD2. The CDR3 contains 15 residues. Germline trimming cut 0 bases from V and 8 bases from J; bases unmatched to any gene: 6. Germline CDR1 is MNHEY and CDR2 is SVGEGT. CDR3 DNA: TGTGCCAGCAGTTACTCGGGGACTAGTACCCATGAGCAGTTCTTC. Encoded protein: CASSYSGTSTHEQFF.